This T cell receptor (beta chain) was identified in a study of T cell responses to AZD1222 COVID-19 vaccine. Points from the study as a whole: Once two AZD1222 doses were given, Spike-specific TCR breadth and depth went up.

V lost 3 bases and J lost 0; bases outside the gene matches: 9. CDR3 size: 19 residues. Germline loops: CDR1 SGHNT, CDR2 YYREEE (reference sequence). TCRdb keeps only in-frame clones here, not all; method: immunoSEQ multiplex PCR. The repertoire holds some 110,000 clones, with 80% to 90% as singletons. In the case of this clone: What it recognizes is unknown.

Specimen: peripheral blood, collected on day 0 of MenACWY control vaccination. This chain uses TRBV5-4 with TRBJ2-1, with 13 nucleotides matching TRBD2. The sequence was collected from an adult in good health. The CDR3 loop is CASSSGLAGAGGSYNEQFF. In DNA form, the CDR3 reads TGTGCCAGCAGCTCAGGACTAGCGGGGGCTGGGGGCTCCTACAATGAGCAGTTCTTC.